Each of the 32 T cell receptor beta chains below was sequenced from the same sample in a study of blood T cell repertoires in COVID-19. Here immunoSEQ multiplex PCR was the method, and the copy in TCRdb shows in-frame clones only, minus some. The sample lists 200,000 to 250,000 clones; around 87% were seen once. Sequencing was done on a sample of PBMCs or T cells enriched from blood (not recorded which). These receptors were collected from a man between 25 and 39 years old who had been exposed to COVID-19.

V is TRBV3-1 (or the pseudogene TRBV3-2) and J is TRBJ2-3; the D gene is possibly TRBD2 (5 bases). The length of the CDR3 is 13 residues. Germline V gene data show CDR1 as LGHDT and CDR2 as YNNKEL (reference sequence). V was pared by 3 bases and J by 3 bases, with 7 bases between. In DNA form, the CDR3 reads TGTGCCAGCAGCCAGCCGGGGACAGATACGCAGTATTTT. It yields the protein CASSQPGTDTQYF.

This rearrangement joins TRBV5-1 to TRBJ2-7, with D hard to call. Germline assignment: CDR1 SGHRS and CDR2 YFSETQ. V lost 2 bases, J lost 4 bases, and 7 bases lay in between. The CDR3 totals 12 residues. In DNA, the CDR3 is TGCGCCAGCAGCTTATCAGGTTACGAGCAGTACTTC. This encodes CASSLSGYEQYF.

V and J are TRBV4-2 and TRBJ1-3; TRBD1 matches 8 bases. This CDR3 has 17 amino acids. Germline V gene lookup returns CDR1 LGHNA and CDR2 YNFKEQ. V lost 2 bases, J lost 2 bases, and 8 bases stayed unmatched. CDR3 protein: CASSQPRDRFTGNTIYF. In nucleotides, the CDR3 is TGTGCCAGCAGCCAACCTAGGGACAGGTTCACTGGAAACACCATATATTTT.

The CDR3 sequence is CACKQIDGYTF. DNA for the CDR3: TGTGCCTGCAAACAGATAGATGGCTACACCTTC. This sequence joins TRBV30 and TRBJ1-2; D remains ambiguous. The V end lost 6 bases, the J end lost 6 bases, and 11 bases lay between the germline ends. CDR1 GTSNPN and CDR2 SVGIG come from the germline V gene (reference sequence). There are 11 residues in the CDR3.

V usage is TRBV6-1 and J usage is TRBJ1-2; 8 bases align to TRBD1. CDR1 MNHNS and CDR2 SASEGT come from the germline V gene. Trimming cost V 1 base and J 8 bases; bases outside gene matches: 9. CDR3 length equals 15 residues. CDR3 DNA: TGTGCCAGCAGTGAAGGGACAGGGTATGATAAGGGCTACACCTTC. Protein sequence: CASSEGTGYDKGYTF.

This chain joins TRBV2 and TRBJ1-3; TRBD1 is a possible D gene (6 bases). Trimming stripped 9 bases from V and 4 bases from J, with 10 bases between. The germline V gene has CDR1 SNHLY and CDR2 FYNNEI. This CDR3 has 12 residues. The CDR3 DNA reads TGTGCCAGACAGGGATCCGGAAACACCATATATTTT. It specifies CARQGSGNTIYF.

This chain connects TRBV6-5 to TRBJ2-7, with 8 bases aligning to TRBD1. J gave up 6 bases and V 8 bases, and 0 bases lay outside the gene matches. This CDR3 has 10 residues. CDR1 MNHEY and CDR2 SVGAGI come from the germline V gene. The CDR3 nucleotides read TGTGCCAGCGACAGGGGCGAGCAGTACTTC. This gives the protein CASDRGEQYF.

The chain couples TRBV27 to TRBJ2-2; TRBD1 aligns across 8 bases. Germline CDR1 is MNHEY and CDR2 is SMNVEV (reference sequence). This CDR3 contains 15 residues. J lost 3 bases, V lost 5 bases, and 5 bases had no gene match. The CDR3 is CASSKDRADTGELFF. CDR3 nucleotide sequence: TGTGCCAGCAGTAAGGACAGGGCGGACACCGGGGAGCTGTTTTTT.

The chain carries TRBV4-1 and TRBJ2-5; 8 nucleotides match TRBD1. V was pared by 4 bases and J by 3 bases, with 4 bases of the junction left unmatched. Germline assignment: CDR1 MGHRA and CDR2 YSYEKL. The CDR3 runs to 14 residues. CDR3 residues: CASSLRTGKETQYF. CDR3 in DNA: TGCGCCAGCAGCCTTAGGACAGGGAAAGAGACCCAGTACTTC.

As DNA, the CDR3 is TGTGCCAGCAGCCAAATCACAGAAGCGGGAGATACGCAGTATTTT. It is translated as CASSQITEAGDTQYF. The chain has TRBV4-2 and TRBJ2-3, with TRBD2 as a possible D gene (6 bases). Trimming left V 2 bases short and J 5 bases short, with 14 bases between. The CDR3 totals 15 residues. CDR1 LGHNA and CDR2 YNFKEQ come from the germline V gene.

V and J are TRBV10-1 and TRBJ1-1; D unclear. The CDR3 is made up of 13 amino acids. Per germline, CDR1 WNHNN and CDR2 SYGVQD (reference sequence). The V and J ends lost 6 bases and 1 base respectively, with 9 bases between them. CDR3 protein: CASSHHTNTEAFF. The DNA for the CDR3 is TGCGCCAGCAGCCACCACACGAACACTGAAGCTTTCTTT.

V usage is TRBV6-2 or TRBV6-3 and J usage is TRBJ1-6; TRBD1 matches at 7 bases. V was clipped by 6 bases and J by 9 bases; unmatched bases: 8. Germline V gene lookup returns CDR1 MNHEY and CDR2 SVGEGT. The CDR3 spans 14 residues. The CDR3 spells CASSFGTASSPLHF. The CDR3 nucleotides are TGTGCCAGCAGCTTCGGGACAGCGTCTTCACCCCTCCACTTT.

The CDR3 spells CASGGGLRTNEQFF. The CDR3 region has the DNA TGCGCCAGCGGGGGGGGGTTGAGGACCAATGAGCAGTTCTTC. The rearrangement links TRBV4-1 to TRBJ2-1; 7 bases are shared with TRBD2. Germline assignment: CDR1 MGHRA and CDR2 YSYEKL. The CDR3 has 14 residues. The ends lost 8 bases at V and 6 bases at J; junction bases unmatched: 10.

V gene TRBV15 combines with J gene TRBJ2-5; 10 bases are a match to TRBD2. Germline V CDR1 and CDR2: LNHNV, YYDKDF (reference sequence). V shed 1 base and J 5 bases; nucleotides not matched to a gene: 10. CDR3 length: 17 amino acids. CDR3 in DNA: TGTGCCACCAGCAGAGGGAGGGGAGCGGGGGGGGTTGAGACCCAGTACTTC. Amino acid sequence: CATSRGRGAGGVETQYF.

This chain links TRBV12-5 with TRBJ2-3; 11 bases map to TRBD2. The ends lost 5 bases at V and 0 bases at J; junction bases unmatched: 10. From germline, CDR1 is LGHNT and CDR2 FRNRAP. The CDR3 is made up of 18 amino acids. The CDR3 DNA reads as TGTGCTAGTGGTGAACGACTAGCGGGGCTTTCTAGCACAGATACGCAGTATTTT. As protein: CASGERLAGLSSTDTQYF.

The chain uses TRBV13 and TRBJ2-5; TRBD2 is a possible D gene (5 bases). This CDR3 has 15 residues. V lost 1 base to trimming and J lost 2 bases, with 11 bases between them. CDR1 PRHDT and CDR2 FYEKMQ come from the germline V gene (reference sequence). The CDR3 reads CASSLDASLQETQYF. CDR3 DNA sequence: TGTGCCAGCAGCTTAGATGCTAGCTTACAAGAGACCCAGTACTTC.

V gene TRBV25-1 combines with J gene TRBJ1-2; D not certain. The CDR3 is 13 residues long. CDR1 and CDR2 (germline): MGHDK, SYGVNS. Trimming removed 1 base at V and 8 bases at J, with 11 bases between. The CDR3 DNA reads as TGTGCCAGCAGTGAATCGTACGAGGTCGGCTACACCTTC. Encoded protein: CASSESYEVGYTF.

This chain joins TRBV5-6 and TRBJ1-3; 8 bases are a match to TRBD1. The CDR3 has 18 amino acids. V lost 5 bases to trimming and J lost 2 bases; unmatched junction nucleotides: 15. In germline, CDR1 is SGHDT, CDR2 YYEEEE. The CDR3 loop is CASSNGQGGYVAGNTIYF. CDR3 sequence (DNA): TGTGCCAGCAGTAACGGACAGGGTGGATACGTTGCTGGAAACACCATATATTTT. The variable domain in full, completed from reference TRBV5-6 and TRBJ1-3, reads DAGVTQSPTHLIKTRGQQVTLRCSPKSGHDTVSWYQQALGQGPQFIFQYYEEEERQRGNFPDRFSGHQFPNYSSELNVNALLLGDSALYLCASSNGQGGYVAGNTIYFGEGSWLTVV.

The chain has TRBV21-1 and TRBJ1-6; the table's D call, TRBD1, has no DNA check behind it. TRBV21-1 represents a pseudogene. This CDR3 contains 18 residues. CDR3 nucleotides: TGTGCCAGCAGCACCCGTCGACAGGGTCAGAGGGATAATTCACCCCTCCACTTT. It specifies CASSTRRQGQRDNSPLHF.

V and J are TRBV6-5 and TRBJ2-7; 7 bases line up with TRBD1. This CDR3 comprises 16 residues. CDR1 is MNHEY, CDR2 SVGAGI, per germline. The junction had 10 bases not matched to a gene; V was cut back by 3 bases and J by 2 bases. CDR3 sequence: CASSYSPRDSTYEQYF. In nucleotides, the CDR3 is TGTGCCAGCAGTTATTCCCCCCGGGACAGCACCTACGAGCAGTACTTC.

The CDR3 DNA is TGCGCCAGCAGTCAGGGGGGAAAGGATGGGGAAAACTATGGCTACACCTTC. Translation: CASSQGGKDGENYGYTF. This chain joins TRBV23-1 and TRBJ1-2, with TRBD1 as a possible D gene (5 bases). TRBV23-1 is classed as an ORF, of uncertain function. The CDR3 totals 17 residues. Deletions cut 3 bases from V and 2 bases from J, with 19 bases between.

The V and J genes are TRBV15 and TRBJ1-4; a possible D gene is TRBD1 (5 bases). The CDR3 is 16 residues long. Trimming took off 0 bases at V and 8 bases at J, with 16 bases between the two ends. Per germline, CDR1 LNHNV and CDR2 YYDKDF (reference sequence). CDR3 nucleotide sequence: TGTGCCACCAGCAGAGATCCTTGGGCAGGGCGGGAAAAACTGTTTTTT. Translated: CATSRDPWAGREKLFF.

The CDR3 DNA is TGTGCCAGCAGTTCCCCTCTGACTAGCGGGGGGGGTACGCAGTATTTT. Protein product: CASSSPLTSGGGTQYF. The chain recombines TRBV27 with TRBJ2-3; 14 bases agree with TRBD2. This CDR3 contains 16 residues. V lost 4 bases and J lost 8; bases outside the gene matches: 8. Germline V lookup: CDR1 MNHEY, CDR2 SMNVEV (reference sequence).

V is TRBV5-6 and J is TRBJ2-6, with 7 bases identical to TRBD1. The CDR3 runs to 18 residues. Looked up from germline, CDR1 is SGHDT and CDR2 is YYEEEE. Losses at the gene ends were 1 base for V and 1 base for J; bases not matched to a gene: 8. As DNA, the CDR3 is TGTGCCAGCAGCTTGCAGGGGGATAGCCTATCTGGGGCCAACGTCCTGACTTTC. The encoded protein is CASSLQGDSLSGANVLTF.

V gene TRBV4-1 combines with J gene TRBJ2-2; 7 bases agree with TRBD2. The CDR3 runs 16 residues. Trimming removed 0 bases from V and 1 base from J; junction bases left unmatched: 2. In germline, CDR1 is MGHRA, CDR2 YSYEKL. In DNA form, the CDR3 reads TGCGCCAGCAGCCAAGAATTAGCGGGGAACACCGGGGAGCTGTTTTTT. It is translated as CASSQELAGNTGELFF.

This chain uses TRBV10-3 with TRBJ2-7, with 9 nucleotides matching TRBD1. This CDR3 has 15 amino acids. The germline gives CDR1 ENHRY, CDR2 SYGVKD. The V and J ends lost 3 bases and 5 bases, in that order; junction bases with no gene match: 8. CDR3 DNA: TGTGCCATCAGTGATGTGGGGACAGGGTTAAACGAGCAGTACTTC. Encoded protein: CAISDVGTGLNEQYF.

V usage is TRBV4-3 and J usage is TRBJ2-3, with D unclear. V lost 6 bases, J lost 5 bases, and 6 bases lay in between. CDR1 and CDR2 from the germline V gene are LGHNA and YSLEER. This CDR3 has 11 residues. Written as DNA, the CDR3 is TGCGCCAGCAGTCTCGGAGATACGCAGTATTTT. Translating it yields CASSLGDTQYF.

This CDR3 is CASSAGLASYEQYF. In DNA form, the CDR3 reads TGTGCCAGCAGCGCGGGACTAGCGAGCTACGAGCAGTACTTC. The V call is TRBV9, the J call TRBJ2-7; 10 bases fit TRBD2. From germline, CDR1 is SGDLS and CDR2 YYNGEE. Trimming removed 3 bases from V and 3 bases from J; junction bases left unmatched: 3. The CDR3 is 14 residues long.

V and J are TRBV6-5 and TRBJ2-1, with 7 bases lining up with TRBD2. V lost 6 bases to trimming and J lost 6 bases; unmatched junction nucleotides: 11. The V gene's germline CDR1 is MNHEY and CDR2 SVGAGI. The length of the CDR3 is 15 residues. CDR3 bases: TGTGCCAGCAGAACCGGGGACTACCCGGGCAATGAGCAGTTCTTC. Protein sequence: CASRTGDYPGNEQFF.

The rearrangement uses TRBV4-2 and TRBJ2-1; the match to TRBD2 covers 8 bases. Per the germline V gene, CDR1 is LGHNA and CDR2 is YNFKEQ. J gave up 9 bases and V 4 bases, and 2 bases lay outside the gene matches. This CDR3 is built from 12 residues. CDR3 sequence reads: CASSLGGGEQFF. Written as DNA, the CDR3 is TGTGCCAGCAGCCTCGGGGGGGGTGAGCAGTTCTTC.

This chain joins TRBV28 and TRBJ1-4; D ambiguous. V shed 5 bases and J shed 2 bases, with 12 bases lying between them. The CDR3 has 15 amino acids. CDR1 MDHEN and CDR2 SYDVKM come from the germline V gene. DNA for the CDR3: TGTGCCAGCAGTGAGAGAGTAGTCACTAATGAAAAACTGTTTTTT. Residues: CASSERVVTNEKLFF.

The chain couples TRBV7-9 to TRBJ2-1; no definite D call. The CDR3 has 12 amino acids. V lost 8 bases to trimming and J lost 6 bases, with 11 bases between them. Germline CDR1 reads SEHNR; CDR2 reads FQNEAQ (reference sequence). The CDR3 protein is CASVTVANEQFF. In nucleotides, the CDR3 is TGTGCCAGCGTCACAGTTGCCAATGAGCAGTTCTTC.